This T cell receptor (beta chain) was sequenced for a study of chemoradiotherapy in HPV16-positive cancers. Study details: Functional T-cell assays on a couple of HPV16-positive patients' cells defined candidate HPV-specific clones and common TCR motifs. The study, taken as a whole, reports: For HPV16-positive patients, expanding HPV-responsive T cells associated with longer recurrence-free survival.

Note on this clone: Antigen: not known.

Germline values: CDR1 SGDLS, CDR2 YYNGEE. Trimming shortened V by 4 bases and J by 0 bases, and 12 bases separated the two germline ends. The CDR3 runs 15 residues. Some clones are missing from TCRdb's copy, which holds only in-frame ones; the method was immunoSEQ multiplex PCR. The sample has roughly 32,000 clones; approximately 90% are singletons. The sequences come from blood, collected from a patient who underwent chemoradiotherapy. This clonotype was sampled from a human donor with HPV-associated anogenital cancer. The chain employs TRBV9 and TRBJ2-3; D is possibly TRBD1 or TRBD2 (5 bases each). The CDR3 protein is CASSPRGVSTDTQYF. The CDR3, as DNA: TGTGCCAGCAGCCCCCGGGGCGTGAGCACAGATACGCAGTATTTT.